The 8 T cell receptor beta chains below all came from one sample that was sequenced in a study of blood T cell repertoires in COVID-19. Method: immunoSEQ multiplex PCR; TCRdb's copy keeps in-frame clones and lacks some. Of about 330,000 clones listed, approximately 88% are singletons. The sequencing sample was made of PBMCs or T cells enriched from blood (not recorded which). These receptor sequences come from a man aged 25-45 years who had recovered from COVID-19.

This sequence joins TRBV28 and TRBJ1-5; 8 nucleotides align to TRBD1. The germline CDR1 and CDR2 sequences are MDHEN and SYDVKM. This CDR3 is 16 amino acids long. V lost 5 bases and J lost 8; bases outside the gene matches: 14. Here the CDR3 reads CASSIPGGQGEKPQHF. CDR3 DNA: TGTGCCAGCAGTATTCCAGGTGGACAGGGAGAAAAGCCCCAGCATTTT.

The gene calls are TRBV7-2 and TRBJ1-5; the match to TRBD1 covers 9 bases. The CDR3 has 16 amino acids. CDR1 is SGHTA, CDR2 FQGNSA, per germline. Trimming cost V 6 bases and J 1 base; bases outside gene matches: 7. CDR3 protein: CASSPNDRGSNQPQHF. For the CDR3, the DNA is TGTGCCAGCAGTCCCAACGACAGGGGGAGCAATCAGCCCCAGCATTTT.

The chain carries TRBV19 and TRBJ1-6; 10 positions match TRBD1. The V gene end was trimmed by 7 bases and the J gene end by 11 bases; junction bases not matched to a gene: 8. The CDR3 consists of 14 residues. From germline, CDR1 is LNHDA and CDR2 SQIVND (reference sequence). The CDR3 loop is CASKWGQGLAPLHF. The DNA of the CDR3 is TGTGCCAGTAAATGGGGACAGGGGCTTGCACCCCTCCACTTT. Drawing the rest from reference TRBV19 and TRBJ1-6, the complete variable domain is DGGITQSPKYLFRKEGQNVTLSCEQNLNHDAMYWYRQDPGQGLRLIYYSQIVNDFQKGDIAEGYSVSREKKESFPLTVTSAQKNPTAFYLCASKWGQGLAPLHFGNGTRLTVT.

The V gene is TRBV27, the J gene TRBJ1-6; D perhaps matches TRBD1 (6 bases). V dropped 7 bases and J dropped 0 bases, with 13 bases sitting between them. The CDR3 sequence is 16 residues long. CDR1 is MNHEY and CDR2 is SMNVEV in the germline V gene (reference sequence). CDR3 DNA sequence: TGTGCCAGCACCCTGGTACAGGGCTCCTATAATTCACCCCTCCACTTT. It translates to CASTLVQGSYNSPLHF.

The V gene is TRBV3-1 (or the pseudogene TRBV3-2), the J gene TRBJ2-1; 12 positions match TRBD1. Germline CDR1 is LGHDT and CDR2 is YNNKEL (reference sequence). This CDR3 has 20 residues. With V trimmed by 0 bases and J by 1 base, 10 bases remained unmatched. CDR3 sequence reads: CASSQEFWDRGPRSYNEQFF. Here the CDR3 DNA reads TGTGCCAGCAGCCAAGAATTCTGGGACAGGGGGCCTAGGTCCTACAATGAGCAGTTCTTC.

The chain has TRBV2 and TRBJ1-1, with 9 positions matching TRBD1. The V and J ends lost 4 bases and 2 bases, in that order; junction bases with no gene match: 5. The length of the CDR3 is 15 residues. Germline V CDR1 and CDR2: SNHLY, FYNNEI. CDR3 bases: TGTGCCAGCAGTGCCACAGGGGGCTTTAACACTGAAGCTTTCTTT. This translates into CASSATGGFNTEAFF.

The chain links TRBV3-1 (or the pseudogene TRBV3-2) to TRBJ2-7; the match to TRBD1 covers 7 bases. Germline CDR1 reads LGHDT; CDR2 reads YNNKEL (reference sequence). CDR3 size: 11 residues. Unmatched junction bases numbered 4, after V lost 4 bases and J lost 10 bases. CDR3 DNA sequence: TGTGCCAGCAGCCTGGACAGGCAACAGTACTTC. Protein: CASSLDRQQYF.

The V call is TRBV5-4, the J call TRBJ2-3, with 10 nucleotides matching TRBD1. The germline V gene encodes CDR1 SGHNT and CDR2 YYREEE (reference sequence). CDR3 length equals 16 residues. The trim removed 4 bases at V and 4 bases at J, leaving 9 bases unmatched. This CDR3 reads CASSGRRQGAADTQYF. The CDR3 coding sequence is TGTGCCAGCAGCGGACGAAGACAGGGGGCTGCAGATACGCAGTATTTT.